These T cell receptor beta chains were read from a single sample in a study of cytomegalovirus exposure and HLA in healthy donors. Assay: immunoSEQ multiplex PCR; the TCRdb copy retains only in-frame clones and omits some. The data contain under 250,000 clones, 80% to 95% of them singletons. The sample comprised PBMCs. The source is a woman younger than 35 in good health and CMV-seronegative. Both conserved end residues are part of each CDR3. The D gene is left open where the match is weak. Not every row has a clone size; where given, it reads once, few, many or a size class.

j_gene: TRBJ2-1
v_gene: TRBV2
d_gene: TRBD2
abundance: .
CDR3aa: CASRPGLAGAYEQFF
CDR3nt: TGTGCCAGCAGGCCGGGACTAGCGGGAGCCTATGAGCAGTTCTTC

j_gene: TRBJ2-1
v_gene: TRBV5-4
d_gene: TRBD2
abundance: .
CDR3aa: CASSLGPSGGRNEQFF
CDR3nt: TGTGCCAGCAGCTTAGGGCCGTCGGGCGGGAGGAATGAGCAGTTCTTC

j_gene: TRBJ1-1
v_gene: TRBV6-4
d_gene: .
abundance: .
CDR3aa: CASSPTGITEAFF
CDR3nt: TGTGCCAGCAGCCCAACAGGGATTACTGAAGCTTTCTTT

j_gene: TRBJ2-7
v_gene: TRBV9
d_gene: TRBD1
abundance: .
CDR3aa: CASSVGPGQGVESYEQYF
CDR3nt: TGTGCCAGCAGCGTAGGGCCCGGACAGGGGGTCGAGTCCTACGAGCAGTACTTC

j_gene: TRBJ1-1
v_gene: TRBV7-2
d_gene: .
abundance: .
CDR3aa: CASSLGGTANTEAFF
CDR3nt: TGTGCCAGCAGCTTGGGCGGGACGGCGAACACTGAAGCTTTCTTT

j_gene: TRBJ2-2
v_gene: TRBV19
d_gene: TRBD1
abundance: .
CDR3aa: CASTRDRVPSGELFF
CDR3nt: TGTGCCAGTACCCGGGACAGGGTACCATCCGGGGAGCTGTTTTTT

j_gene: TRBJ2-2
v_gene: TRBV11-1
d_gene: TRBD1
abundance: .
CDR3aa: CASSPNLPGQGHTGELFF
CDR3nt: TGTGCCAGCAGCCCGAACCTACCGGGACAGGGGCACACCGGGGAGCTGTTTTTT

j_gene: TRBJ2-4
v_gene: TRBV25-1
d_gene: TRBD1
abundance: once
CDR3aa: CASSAGQGSIQYF
CDR3nt: TGTGCCAGCAGTGCTGGACAGGGTAGCATTCAGTACTTC

j_gene: TRBJ1-1
v_gene: TRBV5-1
d_gene: .
abundance: .
CDR3aa: CASSLVGGSNTEAFF
CDR3nt: TGCGCCAGCAGCTTGGTCGGGGGGTCGAACACTGAAGCTTTCTTT

j_gene: TRBJ2-1
v_gene: TRBV13
d_gene: .
abundance: .
CDR3aa: CASTRPGYNEQFF
CDR3nt: TGTGCCAGCACCCGACCGGGCTACAATGAGCAGTTCTTC

j_gene: TRBJ2-2
v_gene: TRBV12-5
d_gene: TRBD2
abundance: .
CDR3aa: CASGLGSGSTGELFF
CDR3nt: TGTGCTAGTGGTTTGGGTAGCGGGAGTACCGGGGAGCTGTTTTTT

j_gene: TRBJ2-1
v_gene: TRBV7-9
d_gene: TRBD2
abundance: .
CDR3aa: CASSTGLAGDLIF
CDR3nt: TGTGCCAGCAGCACGGGACTAGCGGGCGACCTGATCTTC

j_gene: TRBJ2-1
v_gene: TRBV6-1
d_gene: .
abundance: .
CDR3aa: CASSRVPRSDEQFF
CDR3nt: TGTGCCAGCAGCAGGGTCCCCCGGAGCGATGAGCAGTTCTTC

j_gene: TRBJ2-7
v_gene: TRBV29-1
d_gene: .
abundance: .
CDR3aa: CSGGDSYEQYF
CDR3nt: TGCAGCGGGGGGGACTCCTACGAGCAGTACTTC

j_gene: TRBJ1-6
v_gene: TRBV4-1
d_gene: .
abundance: .
CDR3aa: CASSLVKAAGEESPLHF
CDR3nt: TGCGCCAGCAGCCTCGTAAAGGCGGCAGGGGAAGAATCACCCCTCCACTTT

j_gene: TRBJ2-6
v_gene: TRBV27
d_gene: .
abundance: once
CDR3aa: CASSSPLSGANVLTF
CDR3nt: TGTGCCAGCAGTTCTCCCCTCTCTGGGGCCAACGTCCTGACTTTC

j_gene: TRBJ1-1
v_gene: TRBV19
d_gene: .
abundance: .
CDR3aa: CASSMGGLHGTEAFF
CDR3nt: TGTGCCAGTAGTATGGGAGGGCTCCATGGCACTGAAGCTTTCTTT

j_gene: TRBJ1-2
v_gene: TRBV10-2
d_gene: .
abundance: .
CDR3aa: CASSEGANYGYTF
CDR3nt: TGCGCCAGCAGTGAAGGAGCTAACTATGGCTACACCTTC

j_gene: TRBJ1-5
v_gene: TRBV27
d_gene: .
abundance: .
CDR3aa: CASKAQPQHF
CDR3nt: TGTGCCAGCAAAGCCCAGCCCCAGCATTTT

j_gene: TRBJ2-7
v_gene: TRBV23-1
d_gene: .
abundance: .
CDR3aa: CAKNIQGNYEQYF
CDR3nt: TGCGCCAAAAACATACAGGGAAACTACGAGCAGTACTTC

j_gene: TRBJ2-1
v_gene: TRBV6-1
d_gene: TRBD2
abundance: few
CDR3aa: CASIPGREGEQFF
CDR3nt: TGTGCCAGCATTCCTGGGCGGGAGGGTGAGCAGTTCTTC

j_gene: TRBJ1-2
v_gene: TRBV5-1
d_gene: TRBD1
abundance: .
CDR3aa: CASSRETGNYGYTF
CDR3nt: TGCGCCAGCAGTCGAGAGACAGGGAACTATGGCTACACCTTC

j_gene: TRBJ1-1
v_gene: TRBV29-1
d_gene: .
abundance: .
CDR3aa: CSVDRTGVSAEAFF
CDR3nt: TGCAGCGTCGACCGAACGGGGGTTAGTGCTGAAGCTTTCTTT

j_gene: TRBJ1-2
v_gene: TRBV28
d_gene: TRBD1
abundance: .
CDR3aa: CASSSGQSVGYTF
CDR3nt: TGTGCCAGCAGTTCGGGACAGTCTGTTGGCTACACCTTC

j_gene: TRBJ1-1
v_gene: TRBV27
d_gene: .
abundance: .
CDR3aa: CASSLSRGGTEAFF
CDR3nt: TGTGCCAGCAGTTTATCCAGGGGTGGCACTGAAGCTTTCTTT

j_gene: TRBJ2-5
v_gene: TRBV6-1
d_gene: TRBD1
abundance: .
CDR3aa: CASTRTGGIQETQYF
CDR3nt: TGTGCCAGCACCAGGACAGGGGGCATCCAAGAGACCCAGTACTTC

j_gene: TRBJ2-5
v_gene: TRBV11-1
d_gene: TRBD1
abundance: .
CDR3aa: CASGPSATGVSAQYF
CDR3nt: TGTGCCAGCGGACCCTCGGCGACAGGGGTTTCGGCCCAGTACTTC

j_gene: TRBJ2-6
v_gene: TRBV28
d_gene: .
abundance: .
CDR3aa: CAGSPRSGANVLTF
CDR3nt: TGTGCCGGCAGCCCACGGTCTGGGGCCAACGTCCTGACTTTC

j_gene: TRBJ2-6
v_gene: TRBV5-1
d_gene: TRBD1
abundance: once
CDR3aa: CASSPAGQGALGANVLTF
CDR3nt: TGCGCCAGCAGCCCGGCGGGACAGGGGGCGTTAGGGGCCAACGTCCTGACTTTC

j_gene: TRBJ1-5
v_gene: TRBV9
d_gene: .
abundance: .
CDR3aa: CASSVDARGINIGNQPQHF
CDR3nt: TGTGCCAGCAGCGTAGACGCTCGGGGGATAAATATAGGCAATCAGCCCCAGCATTTT

j_gene: TRBJ2-7
v_gene: TRBV9
d_gene: .
abundance: .
CDR3aa: CASSENNYEQYF
CDR3nt: TGTGCCAGCAGCGAGAACAACTACGAGCAGTACTTC

j_gene: TRBJ1-1
v_gene: TRBV7-9
d_gene: .
abundance: .
CDR3aa: CASSLDITTRRMNTEAFF
CDR3nt: TGTGCCAGCAGCTTAGACATCACGACTCGGCGAATGAACACTGAAGCTTTCTTT

j_gene: TRBJ1-6
v_gene: TRBV6-4
d_gene: .
abundance: .
CDR3aa: CASNIQGNLSPLHF
CDR3nt: TGTGCCAGCAACATACAGGGTAATTTGTCACCCCTCCACTTT

j_gene: TRBJ2-7
v_gene: TRBV6-1
d_gene: .
abundance: once
CDR3aa: CASSEFGAFYEQYF
CDR3nt: TGTGCCAGCAGTGAATTTGGAGCCTTCTACGAGCAGTACTTC

j_gene: TRBJ2-2
v_gene: TRBV6-5
d_gene: .
abundance: .
CDR3aa: CASSYGRDFLAGELFF
CDR3nt: TGTGCCAGCAGTTACGGCCGGGACTTTCTGGCCGGGGAGCTGTTTTTT

j_gene: TRBJ1-4
v_gene: TRBV11-2
d_gene: .
abundance: .
CDR3aa: CASTIYPGEKLFF
CDR3nt: TGTGCCAGCACAATTTATCCCGGGGAAAAACTGTTTTTT

j_gene: TRBJ2-1
v_gene: TRBV27
d_gene: TRBD2
abundance: .
CDR3aa: CASSFSASGNYNEQFF
CDR3nt: TGTGCCAGCAGTTTCTCGGCTAGCGGGAACTACAATGAGCAGTTCTTC

j_gene: TRBJ1-5
v_gene: TRBV27
d_gene: .
abundance: .
CDR3aa: CASSLSGGTVKVSQHF
CDR3nt: TGTGCCAGCAGTTTATCGGGGGGGACCGTCAAGGTTTCCCAGCATTTT

j_gene: TRBJ2-3
v_gene: TRBV28
d_gene: TRBD2
abundance: .
CDR3aa: CASSLPAGGYTDTQYF
CDR3nt: TGTGCCAGCAGTTTACCAGCGGGAGGGTACACAGATACGCAGTATTTT

j_gene: TRBJ2-1
v_gene: TRBV12-5
d_gene: TRBD2
abundance: .
CDR3aa: CASGLRREGNNEQFF
CDR3nt: TGTGCTAGTGGTTTGCGGCGGGAGGGCAACAATGAGCAGTTCTTC

j_gene: TRBJ1-2
v_gene: TRBV30
d_gene: .
abundance: .
CDR3aa: CAWSYDRNYGYTF
CDR3nt: TGTGCCTGGAGTTATGACAGAAACTATGGCTACACCTTC

j_gene: TRBJ2-1
v_gene: TRBV28
d_gene: .
abundance: .
CDR3aa: CASSLYRDNYNEQFF
CDR3nt: TGTGCCAGCAGTTTATACAGGGACAACTACAATGAGCAGTTCTTC